The T cell receptor beta chain under discussion was sequenced for a study of blood T cell repertoires in COVID-19 (dated by TCRdb to between 2020 and 2021). Study-wide context: Samples from collaborators originated in the United States, Italy and Spain and spanned both the acute and convalescent phases of COVID-19. The prospective study material was composed of cDNA or gDNA derived from T cells, B-cell-depleted T cells, or PBMCs. Subjects who had been exposed to COVID-19, were actively infected with it, or had recovered from it provided the deeply sampled blood TCRbeta repertoires that made up the dataset. The repertoires were made available in a free public database intended to serve as a resource for research on the immune response to SARS-CoV-2. The samples were drawn from the first 160 participants of the ongoing ImmuneRACE study and from 1,254 subjects provided by 6 global collaborators. Nearly every sample came with metadata listing a de-identified subject ID, COVID-19 status, age in years and sex. Where available, HLA class I and class II types were obtained from metadata supplied by the sample provider rather than from assay-based typing.

This clone is a singleton in its sample. The antigen it binds to is not known. The input lacks base qualities; no much larger clone sits a single base away. Overall study outcomes, separate from this receptor: How much clinical and demographic metadata was included differed by source and by participant, and the metadata was provided uncurated.

Participants in the prospective study were aged 18 to 89 years, lived in 20 to 25 United States geographic areas, and enrolled through a virtual design. To assign participants to cohorts, the prospective study relied on clinical history that participants themselves reported in a screening survey and a study questionnaire. Recovered participants in ImmuneRACE Cohort 3 were defined as having two consecutive negative NP/OP PCR tests, clearance from a healthcare professional, or resolution of symptoms. Each participant in the prospective study had whole blood, serum and a nasopharyngeal or oropharyngeal swab collected by mobile phlebotomists. Over a roughly 2-month period, participants in the prospective study had the option of providing additional blood draws and questionnaires. Before DNA extraction, blood samples from the prospective study were shipped at room temperature or frozen. TCRbeta CDR3 regions were amplified from genomic DNA using the immunoSEQ Assay, a bias-controlled multiplex PCR. The paper's data handling went like this. The number of nucleated cells in each sample was estimated by amplification of reference gene primers within the assay. To quantify the absolute abundance of each unique TCRbeta CDR3 rearrangement, sequence reads were collapsed and filtered. For each sample, productive Simpson clonality was calculated as the square root of Simpson's diversity index over productive rearrangements. Sourced from immuneACCESS, this table was stored by TCRdb with only in-frame sequences that have V and J called. A share of the clones is absent; for the studies checked, an unresolved V gene accounts for under half, and the remainder has no known explanation. V, J and clone size are those of that table, while D and trimming were read from the DNA. The sample table holds around 470,000 clones, of which roughly 88% were seen once. Of the sample, approximately 0.65% falls within the top ten clones.

V loses 3 bases at its end and J loses 8 bases; junction bases beyond the gene matches: 3. From a lookup of the germline V gene, CDR1 and CDR2 are SGDLS and YYNGEE. The cysteine opens and the phenylalanine closes a CDR3 of 14 amino acids. The only DNA kept is the CDR3, 42 bases in frame from the first base. The receptor's source is a young man who had recovered from COVID-19. In this chain, TRBV9 is recombined with TRBJ1-4; 11 middle bases align to TRBD1. Input material: PBMCs or T cells enriched from blood (not recorded which). CDR3 protein: CASSAGTGGEKLFF. At the DNA level, the sequence is TGTGCCAGCAGCGCCGGGACAGGGGGGGAAAAACTGTTTTTT.